This TCR beta chain was retrieved from a study of blood T cell repertoires in COVID-19. In the study overall: Material from acute and convalescent COVID-19 was sourced from the United States, Italy and Spain. Sample material is recorded as cDNA or gDNA derived from T cells, B-cell-depleted T cells, or PBMCs.

The CDR3 consists of 14 residues. CDR1 and CDR2 from the germline V gene are SGHRS and YFSETQ. Trimming removed 6 bases from V and 1 base from J, with 13 bases in between. Original handling: Estimation of nucleated cell counts relied on the amplification of reference gene primers. Assay: immunoSEQ multiplex PCR; the TCRdb copy retains only in-frame clones and omits some. From that table come the V and J calls and clone size; the DNA was used to work out D and trimming. The table shows about 190,000 clones, with less than 85% occurring only once. V usage is TRBV5-1 and J usage is TRBJ1-2; D possibly corresponds to TRBD1 (5 bases). What was sequenced was peripheral blood. This receptor was obtained from a man aged 50-60 years who had recovered from COVID-19. The chain's CDR3 is CASTPRQGNYGYTF. For the CDR3, the DNA is TGCGCCAGCACCCCGAGGCAGGGTAACTATGGCTACACCTTC.